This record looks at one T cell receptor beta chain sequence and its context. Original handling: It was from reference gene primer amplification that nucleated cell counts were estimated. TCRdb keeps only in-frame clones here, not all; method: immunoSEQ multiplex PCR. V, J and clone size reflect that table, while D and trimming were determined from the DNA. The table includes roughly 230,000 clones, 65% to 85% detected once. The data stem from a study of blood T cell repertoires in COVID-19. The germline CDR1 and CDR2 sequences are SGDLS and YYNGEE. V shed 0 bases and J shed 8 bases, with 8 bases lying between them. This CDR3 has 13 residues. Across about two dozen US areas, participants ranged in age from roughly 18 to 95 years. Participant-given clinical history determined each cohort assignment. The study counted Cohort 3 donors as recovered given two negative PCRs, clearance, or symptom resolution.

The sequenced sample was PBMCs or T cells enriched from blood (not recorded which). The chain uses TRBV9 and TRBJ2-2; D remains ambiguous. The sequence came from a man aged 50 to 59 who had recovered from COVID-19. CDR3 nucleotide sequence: TGTGCCAGCAGCGTAGGGTGGGCGGGGGAGCTGTTTTTT. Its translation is CASSVGWAGELFF.